Below, one T cell receptor (beta chain) is given with its context. Its cognate antigen is unknown. Sequenced by immunoSEQ multiplex PCR; TCRdb stores in-frame clones only, minus some. Found here are approximately 200,000 clones, approximately 86% of them singletons; the top ten hold around 3%. These data belong to a study of cytomegalovirus exposure and HLA in healthy donors. Findings and limits, study-wide: In vitro assays verified that a few CMV-associated chains recognized CMV antigens specifically. TCR sequences were mostly rare, though some public TCRs occurred in many donors. Later, an analysis found that TCR clusters from the first cohort tended to co-occur in the roughly 120 validation repertoires. Altogether, 170 or so TCR beta chains were recorded as cytomegalovirus-associated.

The CDR3 has 13 residues. V was trimmed by 9 bases and J by 3 bases, leaving 16 bases between them. Germline V lookup: CDR1 SGHRS, CDR2 YFSETQ. This rearrangement joins TRBV5-1 to TRBJ2-7, with a tentative D call TRBD1 (6 bases). The sample consisted of PBMCs. This TCR came from a woman aged 18-29 years in good health and CMV-seronegative. The CDR3 sequence is CANCTTGFYEQYF. The CDR3 DNA sequence: TGCGCCAACTGTACTACAGGGTTCTACGAGCAGTACTTC.